This T cell receptor (beta chain) was captured in a study of CD8 T cells in ankylosing spondylitis. Findings and limits, study-wide: Blood of patients with ankylosing spondylitis appeared to be characterized by a TCR beta motif of eight or nine highly homologous variants.

This clonotype has ten or more counts. Its antigen is undetermined. TCRdb reprocessed the 5' RACE reads with MiXCR, giving one entry per CDR3 protein. This repertoire shows some 840,000 distinct CDR3 sequences, over 9.5% found once; its top ten account for more than 0.5%. There are 16 residues in the CDR3. Germline trimming cut 6 bases from V and 8 bases from J; bases unmatched to any gene: 13. This clonotype originated in a male donor with ankylosing spondylitis. Material: blood, either unsorted or a sorted T cell fraction (not recorded which). This chain connects TRBV12-3 or TRBV12-4 to TRBJ1-4; 9 bases agree with TRBD1. For the CDR3, the DNA is TGTGCCAGCAGGCGGGACAGGGAAGGGTTGAGAGAAAAACTGTTTTTT. Its protein is CASRRDREGLREKLFF.